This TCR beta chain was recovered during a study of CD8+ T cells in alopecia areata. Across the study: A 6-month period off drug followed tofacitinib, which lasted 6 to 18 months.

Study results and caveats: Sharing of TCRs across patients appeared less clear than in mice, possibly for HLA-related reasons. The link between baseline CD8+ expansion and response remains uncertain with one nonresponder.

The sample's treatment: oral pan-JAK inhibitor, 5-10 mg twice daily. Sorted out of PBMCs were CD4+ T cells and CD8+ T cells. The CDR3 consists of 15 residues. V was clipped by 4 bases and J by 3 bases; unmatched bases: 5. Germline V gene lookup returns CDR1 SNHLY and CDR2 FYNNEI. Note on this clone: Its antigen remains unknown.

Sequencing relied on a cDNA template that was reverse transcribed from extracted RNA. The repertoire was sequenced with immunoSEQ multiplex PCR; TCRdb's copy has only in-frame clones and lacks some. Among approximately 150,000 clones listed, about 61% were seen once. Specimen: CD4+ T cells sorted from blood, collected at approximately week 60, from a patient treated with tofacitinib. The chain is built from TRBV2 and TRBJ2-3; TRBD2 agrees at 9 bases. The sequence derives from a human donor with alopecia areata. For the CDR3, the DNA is TGTGCCAGCAGTGGGTTAGCGGGGGAAACAGATACGCAGTATTTT. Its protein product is CASSGLAGETDTQYF.